The rows below give T cell receptor beta chains drawn from one sample of a study of T-cell memory formation after mild COVID-19. TCRdb re-called the 5' RACE reads with MiXCR, one entry per CDR3 protein. This sample has about 150,000 distinct CDR3 sequences, with less than 40% found just once. The sample was PBMCs or a T cell subset sorted from them (not recorded which). The receptor source for this set is an adult woman who had mild COVID-19 (a few samples of this study predate the infection). Cell type and time point are not known. The CDR3 runs from the conserved cysteine through the conserved F or W. Fields, in order: V gene, J gene, clone size, D gene, CDR3 protein, CDR3 DNA. A D gene is named only where the DNA matches it firmly. Not all rows give a size; the values are once, few, many and, for expanded clones, a class.

>TRBV20-1|TRBJ2-5|few|TRBD1
CSARGQGGHAAQYF
TGCAGTGCTAGAGGACAGGGGGGGCACGCGGCCCAGTACTTC
>TRBV5-1|TRBJ1-3|NA|NA
CASSLEGDTIYF
TGCGCCAGCAGTCTCGAGGGGGACACCATATATTTT
>TRBV18|TRBJ2-1|once|TRBD2
CASSPPTSGRLGDEQFF
TGTGCCAGCTCACCACCGACTAGCGGGAGGTTGGGGGATGAGCAGTTCTTC
>TRBV4-1|TRBJ1-2|few|NA
CASSQGAGPNYGYTF
TGCGCCAGCAGCCAAGGCGCGGGGCCTAACTATGGCTACACCTTC
>TRBV24-1|TRBJ2-3|NA|TRBD1
CATSDRTGVVDTQYF
TGTGCCACCAGTGATCGGACAGGCGTCGTAGATACGCAGTATTTT
>TRBV29-1|TRBJ2-7|NA|NA
CSVDLGAPYEQYF
TGCAGCGTTGATCTGGGGGCCCCCTACGAGCAGTACTTC
>TRBV12-3/TRBV12-4|TRBJ1-5|few|TRBD1
CASGGWDRGSFNLQPQHF
TGTGCCAGCGGTGGTTGGGACAGGGGGAGTTTTAACCTTCAGCCCCAGCATTTT
>TRBV19|TRBJ1-2|NA|TRBD1
CASRSIGTGGELSYTF
TGTGCCAGTCGATCTATCGGGACAGGGGGCGAACTGTCCTACACCTTC
>TRBV2|TRBJ2-1|few|TRBD2
CASSEAIELLAYNEQFF
TGTGCCAGCAGTGAAGCGATTGAATTACTAGCGTACAATGAGCAGTTCTTC
>TRBV29-1|TRBJ2-7|NA|NA
CSVVPRLGLYEQYF
TGCAGCGTGGTGCCTCGACTAGGCCTCTACGAGCAGTACTTC
>TRBV12-3/TRBV12-4|TRBJ1-1|few|NA
CASSFREMNTEAFF
TGTGCCAGCAGTTTTAGAGAGATGAACACTGAAGCTTTCTTT
>TRBV24-1|TRBJ2-7|once|TRBD2
CATSVSGALPYEQYF
TGTGCCACCAGCGTTAGCGGGGCTCTCCCCTACGAGCAGTACTTC
>TRBV7-9|TRBJ1-2|NA|NA
CASSLNELAGTF
TGTGCCAGCAGCTTGAATGAATTAGCTGGCACCTTC
>TRBV9|TRBJ2-3|NA|TRBD2
CASSVELAGVTDTQYF
TGTGCCAGCAGCGTAGAACTAGCGGGAGTCACAGATACGCAGTATTTT
>TRBV7-3|TRBJ2-3|NA|NA
CASSLQGYTDTQYF
TGTGCCAGCAGCTTACAGGGTTACACAGATACGCAGTATTTT
>TRBV6-5|TRBJ2-7|NA|NA
CASSYSGGHGEQYF
TGTGCCAGCAGTTACTCTGGCGGACATGGCGAGCAGTACTTC
>TRBV7-9|TRBJ2-1|few|NA
CASSFPGTPSINEQFF
TGTGCCAGCAGCTTCCCCGGGACTCCATCGATCAATGAGCAGTTCTTC
>TRBV19|TRBJ1-5|NA|TRBD1
CASSIGRQGDQPQHF
TGTGCCAGTAGTATAGGGAGACAGGGAGATCAGCCCCAGCATTTT
>TRBV30|TRBJ2-6|NA|TRBD1
CAWRPTGGRLSGANVLTF
TGTGCCTGGAGACCGACAGGGGGGCGCCTCTCTGGGGCCAACGTCCTGACTTTC
>TRBV19|TRBJ1-1|once|NA
CASSIAGSGTEAFF
TGTGCCAGTAGTATTGCGGGGAGTGGCACTGAAGCTTTCTTT
>TRBV29-1|TRBJ2-7|NA|TRBD2
CSVESLAGGPYEQYF
TGCAGCGTTGAAAGTCTAGCGGGAGGGCCGTACGAGCAGTACTTC
>TRBV12-3/TRBV12-4|TRBJ1-6|NA|NA
CASSSTRGVSPLHF
TGTGCCAGCAGTTCCACGAGAGGGGTTTCACCCCTCCACTTT
>TRBV6-5|TRBJ2-5|NA|NA
CASSYLIGAGETQYF
TGTGCCAGCAGTTACTTGATCGGCGCCGGCGAGACCCAGTACTTC
>TRBV7-2|TRBJ2-1|NA|TRBD1
CASTPGTAFDEQFF
TGTGCCAGCACCCCGGGGACAGCCTTCGATGAGCAGTTCTTC
>TRBV7-3|TRBJ1-1|NA|TRBD1
CASSAPPGGAFF
TGTGCCAGCAGCGCCCCCCCAGGGGGAGCTTTCTTT
>TRBV11-2|TRBJ2-1|few|NA
CASSFKGGSYNEQFF
TGTGCCAGCAGCTTTAAGGGGGGCTCCTACAATGAGCAGTTCTTC
>TRBV7-2|TRBJ1-5|few|NA
CASSLAVRLDQPQHF
TGTGCCAGCAGCTTAGCCGTCCGTCTCGACCAGCCCCAGCATTTT
>TRBV7-7|TRBJ1-1|NA|NA
CASSPRVDTEAFF
TGTGCCAGCAGCCCTCGGGTAGACACTGAAGCTTTCTTT
>TRBV27|TRBJ2-7|NA|TRBD1
CASGTGPYEQYF
TGTGCCAGCGGGACAGGGCCCTACGAGCAGTACTTC